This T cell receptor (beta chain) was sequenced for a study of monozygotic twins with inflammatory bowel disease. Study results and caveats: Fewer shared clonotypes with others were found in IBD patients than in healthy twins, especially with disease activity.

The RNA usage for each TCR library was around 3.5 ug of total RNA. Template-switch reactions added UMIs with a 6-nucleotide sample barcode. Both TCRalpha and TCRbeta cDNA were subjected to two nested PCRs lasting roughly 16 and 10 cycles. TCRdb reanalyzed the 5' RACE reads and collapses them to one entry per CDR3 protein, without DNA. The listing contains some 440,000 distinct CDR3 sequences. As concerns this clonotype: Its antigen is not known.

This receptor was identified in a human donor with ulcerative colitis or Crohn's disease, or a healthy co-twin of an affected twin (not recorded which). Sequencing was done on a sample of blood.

CDR3 protein: CASSRRQPENTGELFF. The V gene is TRBV4-1, the J gene TRBJ2-2; TCRdb outputs TRBD1, but without DNA this stays unchecked. The length of the CDR3 is 16 residues. CDR1 MGHRA and CDR2 YSYEKL come from the germline V gene.